The T cell receptor (beta chain) under discussion was sequenced for a study of shared clonotypes between healthy human individuals. Naive CD8 cells lacked CD45RO and underwent positive selection for CCR7, leaving out terminally differentiated effector memory CD45RA+ cells. Using immunoSEQ multiplex PCR, the repertoire was profiled, and TCRdb retains in-frame clones only, with some absent. The sample yields roughly 2.1 million clones, around 93% seen once. The study's findings and limits: Only blood underwent sampling, and tissue repertoires likely differ. Clonotypes that were shared across a handful of donors made up around 5% of naive CD4 clonotypes. Though the depth was large, rarefaction showed that sorted-subset sequencing was incomplete.

On this clone: Its antigen is unidentified.

The CDR3 has 14 amino acids. V was clipped by 3 bases and J by 10 bases, with 16 bases between them. Per the germline V gene, CDR1 is GTSNPN and CDR2 is SVGIG (reference sequence). The receptor's source is a man younger than 35 in good health. Some clones in this sample may be carry-over from other donors' samples. The sample comprised naive CD8+ T cells from PBMCs. This sequence joins TRBV30 and TRBJ1-6; D not resolved. CDR3 coding DNA: TGTGCCTGGAGGGTCGCTGGGGAAGGCTCACCCCTCCACTTT. This encodes CAWRVAGEGSPLHF.